Here is one T cell receptor (beta chain) with its context. Antigen: not known. The record originates from a study of shared clonotypes between healthy human individuals. Germline CDR1 reads SGHRS; CDR2 reads YFSETQ. This CDR3 has 14 residues. V shed 7 bases and J 3 bases; nucleotides not matched to a gene: 6. Sorted-subset replicate PCRs used around 0.2 ug DNA, approximately 33,000 T cell genomes. TCRdb keeps only in-frame clones here, not all; method: immunoSEQ multiplex PCR. The sample consists of 2 million to 2.5 million clones, 85% to 95% of them appearing once. Whole-study results and caveats: Deeper or shallower sequencing was expected to change how clonotypes are shared among donors.

The clonotype was recovered from a man younger than 35 in good health. Some clones in this sample may be carry-over from other donors' samples. Sequencing was performed on naive CD4+ T cells from PBMCs. Subset reported: CD45RA+ positively selected. The chain carries TRBV5-1 and TRBJ2-3; 9 nucleotides align to TRBD2. Here the CDR3 DNA reads TGCGCCAGCGTTAGCGGGAGAGGGACAGATACGCAGTATTTT. Translation gives CASVSGRGTDTQYF.